One sample yielded the 3 T cell receptor beta chains listed below, sequenced in a study of vaccination and CD4 T cells after COVID-19. What these receptors recognize is not known. Specified treatment: approximately nine-day PBMC culture with coronavirus spike peptide pools or control peptides (ViraFEST assay). CD4+ T cells that had been cultured provided DNA sequenced with the Oncomine TCR Beta short-read assay. Via MiXCR, TCRdb re-called the PCR reads, giving one row per CDR3 protein. The sample has tens of thousands of distinct CDR3 sequences, approximately 40% seen once. Sequenced sample: CD4+ T cells from blood, cultured in vitro. These receptors originate from a human donor who had recovered from COVID-19.

The J gene is TRBJ1-1, the V gene TRBV2; D gene uncertain. This CDR3 is built from 14 residues. Trimming stripped 7 bases from V and 0 bases from J, with 12 bases between. From germline, CDR1 is SNHLY and CDR2 FYNNEI. CDR3 amino acids: CASIGSRVNTEAFF. Here the CDR3 DNA reads TGTGCCAGCATCGGATCCCGTGTGAACACTGAAGCTTTCTTT.

The chain is built from TRBV28 and TRBJ1-1; 7 bases match TRBD1. Trimming removed 4 bases from V and 0 bases from J; junction bases left unmatched: 5. Germline V lookup: CDR1 MDHEN, CDR2 SYDVKM. This CDR3 is built from 15 residues. This chain's CDR3 is CASSWADRMNTEAFF. CDR3 coding DNA: TGTGCCAGCAGTTGGGCGGACAGGATGAACACTGAAGCTTTCTTT.

The chain is built from TRBV7-9 and TRBJ2-7; tentatively, D is TRBD1 or TRBD2 (5 bases each). The CDR3 has 12 amino acids. CDR1 is SEHNR and CDR2 is FQNEAQ in the germline V gene (reference sequence). The germline V and J ends were trimmed by 5 bases and 9 bases, with 14 bases remaining between them. This CDR3 reads CASSPGRLGQYF. The CDR3 DNA follows: TGTGCCAGCAGCCCGGGACGCCTCGGGCAGTACTTC.